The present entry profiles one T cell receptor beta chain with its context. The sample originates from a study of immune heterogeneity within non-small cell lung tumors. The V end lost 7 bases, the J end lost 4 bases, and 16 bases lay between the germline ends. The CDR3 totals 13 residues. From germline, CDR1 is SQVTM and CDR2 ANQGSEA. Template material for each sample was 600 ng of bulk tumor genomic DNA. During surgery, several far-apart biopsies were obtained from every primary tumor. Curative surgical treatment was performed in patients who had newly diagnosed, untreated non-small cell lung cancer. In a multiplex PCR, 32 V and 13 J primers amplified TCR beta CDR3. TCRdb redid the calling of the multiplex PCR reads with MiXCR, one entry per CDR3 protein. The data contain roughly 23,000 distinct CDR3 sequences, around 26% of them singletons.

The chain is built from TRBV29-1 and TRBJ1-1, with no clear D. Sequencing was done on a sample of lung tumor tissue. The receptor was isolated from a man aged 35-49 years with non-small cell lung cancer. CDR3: CSAYTPGSTEAFF. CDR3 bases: TGCAGCGCTTACACCCCGGGGAGCACTGAAGCTTTCTTT.